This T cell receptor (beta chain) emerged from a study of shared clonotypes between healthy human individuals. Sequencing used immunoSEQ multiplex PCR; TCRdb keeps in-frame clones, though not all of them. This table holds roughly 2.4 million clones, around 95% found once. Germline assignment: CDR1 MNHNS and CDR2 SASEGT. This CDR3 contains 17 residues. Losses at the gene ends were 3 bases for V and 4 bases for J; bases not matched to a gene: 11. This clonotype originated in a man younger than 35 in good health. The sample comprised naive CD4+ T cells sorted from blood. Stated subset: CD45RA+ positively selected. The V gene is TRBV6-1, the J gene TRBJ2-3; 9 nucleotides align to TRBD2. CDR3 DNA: TGTGCCAGCAGTGAGGTGGCGGGACTAGCTTTCTCAGATACGCAGTATTTT. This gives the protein CASSEVAGLAFSDTQYF.